Presented here are 20 T cell receptor beta chains from one specimen sequenced in a study of Graves' ophthalmopathy and Graves' hyperthyroidism. The TCR beta CDR3 regions underwent amplification from RNA transcripts. RT-PCR was first run with HTBI primers, then multiplex PCR in a second round. TCRdb ran MiXCR on the multiplex PCR reads and lists one entry per CDR3 protein. The repertoire holds roughly 350,000 distinct CDR3 sequences, with about a sixth as singletons. Sequencing was done on a sample of peripheral blood. These receptors all stem from an adult woman with stable Graves' hyperthyroidism.

Only a few counts were recorded for this clonotype. The chain employs TRBV5-1 and TRBJ2-5, with 10 bases lining up with TRBD1. Germline V gene lookup returns CDR1 SGHRS and CDR2 YFSETQ. CDR3 length equals 15 residues. V was clipped by 1 base and J by 4 bases; unmatched bases: 4. In DNA, the CDR3 is TGCGCCAGCAGCTTGATGGGACAGGGGCCAGAGACCCAGTACTTC. Its protein product is CASSLMGQGPETQYF. Looking up the rest from reference TRBV5-1 and TRBJ2-5 gives the full variable domain: KAGVTQTPRYLIKTRGQQVTLSCSPISGHRSVSWYQQTPGQGLQFLFEYFSETQRNKGNFPGRFSGRQFSNSRSEMNVSTLELGDSALYLCASSLMGQGPETQYFGPGTRLLVL.

This clonotype came up many times. The chain is built from TRBV6-1 and TRBJ1-3; 7 bases map to TRBD1. Trimming removed 5 bases from V and 0 bases from J; junction bases left unmatched: 7. Germline V gives CDR1 MNHNS, CDR2 SASEGT. The CDR3 has 16 amino acids. CDR3 DNA: TGTGCCAGCAGTAGAACCCGACAGGGCTCTGGAAACACCATATATTTT. Its translation is CASSRTRQGSGNTIYF.

Turning to this clonotype: This clone may be a read error of a much larger clone one base away. As the CDR3 is not closed by the conserved phenylalanine or tryptophan, this likely results from a read error. This sequence joins TRBV20-1 and TRBJ1-5; D gene unclear. There are 15 residues in the CDR3. Germline CDR1 reads DFQATT; CDR2 reads SNEGSKA (reference sequence). V dropped 1 base and J dropped 0 bases, with 10 bases sitting between them. CDR3: CSARALGISNQPQHV. CDR3 DNA sequence: TGCAGTGCTAGAGCCCTAGGGATTAGCAATCAGCCCCAGCATGTT.

This clonotype has ten or more counts. This chain's CDR3 is CAWSGAGGGYEQYF. CDR3 nucleotides: TGTGCCTGGAGTGGAGCGGGAGGAGGCTACGAGCAGTACTTC. The chain recombines TRBV30 with TRBJ2-7, with 9 positions matching TRBD2. Trimming removed 1 base from V and 3 bases from J; junction bases left unmatched: 4. This CDR3 spans 14 amino acids. Germline assignment: CDR1 GTSNPN and CDR2 SVGIG (reference sequence).

This clonotype came up many times. The V gene is TRBV20-1, the J gene TRBJ1-1, with D hard to call. The CDR3 covers 14 residues. The germline V gene has CDR1 DFQATT and CDR2 SNEGSKA (reference sequence). V lost 5 bases and J lost 0, with 13 bases in between. CDR3 bases: TGCAGTGCTGCAGAAGAAGGGATGAACACTGAAGCTTTCTTT. Translated: CSAAEEGMNTEAFF.

This clonotype was detected many times. V is TRBV12-3 or TRBV12-4 and J is TRBJ2-7, with 7 bases identical to TRBD2. J was trimmed by 6 bases and V by 3 bases; bases with no gene match: 2. The CDR3 sequence is 12 residues long. CDR3 amino acids: CASSFPGGEQYF. The CDR3 coding sequence is TGTGCCAGCAGTTTCCCGGGGGGCGAGCAGTACTTC.

This clonotype was recorded at least ten times. This chain uses TRBV12-3 or TRBV12-4 with TRBJ2-5; 7 bases align to TRBD1. After removal of 5 bases from V and 4 bases from J, the junction contained 13 bases not matched to a gene. CDR3 size: 16 residues. The CDR3 spells CASSQRAGTVRETQYF. CDR3 nucleotides: TGTGCCAGCAGTCAAAGGGCCGGGACAGTGCGAGAGACCCAGTACTTC.

This clonotype was counted ten times or more. The CDR3 coding sequence is TGTGCCAGCAGGCCGGAAAGCATCGGGGAGCTGTTTTTT. This encodes CASRPESIGELFF. The chain carries TRBV2 and TRBJ2-2; the D is unclear. CDR3 length: 13 residues. Between the trimmed V and J ends, which lost 6 bases and 7 bases, there was a span of 12 bases. CDR1 and CDR2 (germline): SNHLY, FYNNEI.

This clonotype was counted many times. CDR3 coding DNA: TGTGCCAGCAGTTCCCTTGTAGGGACGGACACCTACGAGCAGTACTTC. This translates into CASSSLVGTDTYEQYF. This rearrangement joins TRBV27 to TRBJ2-7, with D possibly called TRBD1 or TRBD2 (5 bases each). The length of the CDR3 is 16 residues. V was shortened by 4 bases and J by 2 bases, with 18 bases between the two germline ends. Germline V gene sequence: CDR1 MNHEY, CDR2 SMNVEV (reference sequence).

This clonotype has at least ten counts. The rearrangement joins TRBV28 to TRBJ1-6, with D possibly TRBD1 on 6 matching bases. This CDR3 has 13 residues. CDR1 is MDHEN, CDR2 SYDVKM, per germline. Trimming pared 10 bases from V and 3 bases from J, leaving 10 bases between. Written as DNA, the CDR3 is TGTGCCACCAGGGGAAGCTATAATTCACCCCTCCACTTT. It yields the protein CATRGSYNSPLHF.

This clonotype was seen ten or more times. This chain links TRBV12-3 or TRBV12-4 with TRBJ2-2; TRBD2 might be the D (6 bases). CDR3 length: 14 residues. Trimming left V 3 bases short and J 4 bases short, with 9 bases between. The CDR3 here is CASSFAGRTGELFF. Here the CDR3 DNA reads TGTGCCAGCAGTTTCGCGGGACGCACCGGGGAGCTGTTTTTT.

This clonotype has a handful of counts. The conserved final phenylalanine or tryptophan is absent from the CDR3, which likely points to a read error. V and J are TRBV6-5 and TRBJ1-1, with a possible D match to TRBD1 (6 bases). The CDR3 is 13 amino acids. The V and J ends lost 4 bases and 3 bases respectively, with 9 bases between them. Germline-derived CDR1 and CDR2 are MNHEY and SVGAGI. The CDR3 coding sequence is TGTGCCAGCAGTTCCGCAGGGGACACTGAAGCTTTCCTT. Protein sequence: CASSSAGDTEAFL.

This clonotype was detected many times. CDR3 in DNA: TGTGCCAGCACCCCACTTCCAGTCTCCTACGAGCAGTACTTC. Protein product: CASTPLPVSYEQYF. The chain combines TRBV28 with TRBJ2-7; no definite D call. The V gene lost 7 bases and the J gene lost 0 bases, with 13 bases spanning the gap. This CDR3 contains 14 residues. CDR1 is MDHEN and CDR2 is SYDVKM in the germline V gene.

There are a few counts of this clonotype. One base away lies a much larger clone, so this may be a sequencing read error. The chain recombines TRBV6-2 or TRBV6-3 with TRBJ2-2; possibly TRBD1 for D (6 bases). CDR1 MNHEY and CDR2 SVGEGT come from the germline V gene. There are 14 residues in the CDR3. Trimming cost V 6 bases and J 1 base, with 9 bases left between them. The CDR3 sequence is CASSMTGNTGELFF. The CDR3 nucleotides read TGTGCCAGCAGCATGACAGGGAACACCGGGGAGCTGTTTTTT.

This clonotype was counted many times. The chain links TRBV6-1 to TRBJ2-6, with 10 bases aligning to TRBD2. The V and J ends lost 1 base and 4 bases, in that order; junction bases with no gene match: 4. Germline V CDR1 and CDR2: MNHNS, SASEGT. The CDR3 consists of 17 residues. The CDR3 DNA sequence: TGTGCCAGCAGTGAAGTAGCGGGAGGTGCAGGGGCCAACGTCCTGACTTTC. It yields the protein CASSEVAGGAGANVLTF.

In its sample, this clonotype was seen many times. The V gene is TRBV28, the J gene TRBJ2-7; D gene unclear. The germline gives CDR1 MDHEN, CDR2 SYDVKM. The CDR3 totals 13 residues. V was pared by 5 bases and J by 0 bases, with 8 bases between. This CDR3 is CASSLLSSYEQYF. CDR3 nucleotides: TGTGCCAGCAGTCTTTTGAGCTCCTACGAGCAGTACTTC. Using reference TRBV28 and TRBJ2-7 for the parts outside the CDR3, the full variable domain is DVKVTQSSRYLVKRTGEKVFLECVQDMDHENMFWYRQDPGLGLRLIYFSYDVKMKEKGDIPEGYSVSREKKERFSLILESASTNQTSMYLCASSLLSSYEQYFGPGTRLTVT.

This chain links TRBV6-1 with TRBJ2-7; D unresolved. The CDR3 is 13 amino acids. Germline assignment: CDR1 MNHNS and CDR2 SASEGT. V was trimmed by 6 bases and J by 3 bases, leaving 12 bases between them. The CDR3 DNA sequence: TGTGCCAGCAGAGCCGGGCCATACTACGAGCAGTACTTC. It encodes CASRAGPYYEQYF.

In this sample, this clonotype turned up many times. V and J are TRBV12-3 or TRBV12-4 and TRBJ1-1; D remains ambiguous. The V end was cut by 3 bases, the J end by 4 bases, with 12 bases between. CDR3 size: 14 residues. The CDR3 DNA follows: TGTGCCAGCAGTTTGATCGGGGAGGTCACTGAAGCTTTCTTT. It specifies CASSLIGEVTEAFF.

This clonotype was observed many times. The V and J genes are TRBV18 and TRBJ1-1; no clear D gene. Germline V CDR1 and CDR2: KGHSH, LQKENI. The CDR3 consists of 15 residues. The ends were cut back, 4 bases at V and 2 bases at J, with 14 bases in the middle. The CDR3 protein is CASSRDAADNTEAFF. CDR3 DNA: TGTGCCAGCTCACGAGACGCGGCCGACAACACTGAAGCTTTCTTT. Variable domain in full (rest from reference TRBV18 and TRBJ1-1): NAGVMQNPRHLVRRRGQEARLRCSPMKGHSHVYWYRQLPEEGLKFMVYLQKENIIDESGMPKERFSAEFPKEGPSILRIQQVVRGDSAAYFCASSRDAADNTEAFFGQGTRLTVV.

This clonotype was counted ten times or more. The chain recombines TRBV5-1 with TRBJ2-7, with 10 bases fitting TRBD1. The germline gives CDR1 SGHRS, CDR2 YFSETQ. CDR3 size: 16 residues. V was clipped by 0 bases and J by 3 bases; unmatched bases: 6. CDR3 DNA: TGCGCCAGCAGCTTGGGAGACCGGGACAGGGGCTACGAGCAGTACTTC. This translates into CASSLGDRDRGYEQYF.